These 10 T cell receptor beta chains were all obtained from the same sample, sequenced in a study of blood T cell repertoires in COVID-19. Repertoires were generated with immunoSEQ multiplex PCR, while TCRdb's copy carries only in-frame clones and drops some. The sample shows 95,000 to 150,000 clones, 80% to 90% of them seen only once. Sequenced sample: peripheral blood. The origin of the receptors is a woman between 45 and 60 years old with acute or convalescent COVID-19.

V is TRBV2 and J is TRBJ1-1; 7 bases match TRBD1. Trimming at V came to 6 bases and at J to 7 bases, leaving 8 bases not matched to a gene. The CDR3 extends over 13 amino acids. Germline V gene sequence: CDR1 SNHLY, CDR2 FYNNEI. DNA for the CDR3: TGTGCCAGCAGCGAATTAGGGACAGTTGAAGCTTTCTTT. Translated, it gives CASSELGTVEAFF.

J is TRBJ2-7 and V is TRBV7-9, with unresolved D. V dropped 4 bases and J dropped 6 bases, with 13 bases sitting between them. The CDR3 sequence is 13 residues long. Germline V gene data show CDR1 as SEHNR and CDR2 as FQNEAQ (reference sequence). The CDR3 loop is CASSSPGNGEQYF. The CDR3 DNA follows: TGTGCCAGCAGCTCCCCGGGTAATGGCGAGCAGTACTTC.

As DNA, the CDR3 is TGTGCCAGCAGCATAAGGGGCCACGAGCAGTACTTC. It is translated as CASSIRGHEQYF. The V and J genes are TRBV21-1 and TRBJ2-7; TRBD1 is the table's D call, not checked against the DNA. TRBV21-1 is recorded as a pseudogene. The CDR3 covers 12 residues.

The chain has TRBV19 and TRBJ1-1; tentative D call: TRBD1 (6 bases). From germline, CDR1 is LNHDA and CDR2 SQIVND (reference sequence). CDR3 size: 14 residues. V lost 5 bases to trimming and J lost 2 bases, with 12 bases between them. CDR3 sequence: CASSHYRANTEAFF. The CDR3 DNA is TGTGCCAGTAGTCACTACAGGGCTAACACTGAAGCTTTCTTT.

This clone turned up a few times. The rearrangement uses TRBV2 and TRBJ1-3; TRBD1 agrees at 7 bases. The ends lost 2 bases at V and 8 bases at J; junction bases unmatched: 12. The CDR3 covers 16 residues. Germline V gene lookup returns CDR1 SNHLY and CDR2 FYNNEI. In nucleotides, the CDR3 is TGTGCCAGCAGTGAACTCGTCAGGGGGTCGTGGGACACCATATATTTT. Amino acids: CASSELVRGSWDTIYF. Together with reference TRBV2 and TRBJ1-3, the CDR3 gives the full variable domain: EPEVTQTPSHQVTQMGQEVILRCVPISNHLYFYWYRQILGQKVEFLVSFYNNEISEKSEIFDDQFSVERPDGSNFTLKIRSTKLEDSAMYFCASSELVRGSWDTIYFGEGSWLTVV.

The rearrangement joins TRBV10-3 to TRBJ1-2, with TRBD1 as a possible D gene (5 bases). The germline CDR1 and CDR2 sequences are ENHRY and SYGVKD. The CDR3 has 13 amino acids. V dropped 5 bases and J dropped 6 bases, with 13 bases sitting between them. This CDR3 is CAISLTGPDGYTF. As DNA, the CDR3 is TGTGCCATCAGTCTTACAGGACCGGATGGCTACACCTTC.

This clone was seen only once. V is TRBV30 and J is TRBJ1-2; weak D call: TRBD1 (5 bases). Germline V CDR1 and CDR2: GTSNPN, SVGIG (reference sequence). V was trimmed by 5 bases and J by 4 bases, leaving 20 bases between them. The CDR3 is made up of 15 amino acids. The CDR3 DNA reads TGTGCCTGGGCCGAATGGGGGGGACCGAGCTATGGCTACACCTTC. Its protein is CAWAEWGGPSYGYTF.

CDR3 DNA: TGTGCCAGCAGCCAATACTACGAGCAGTACTTC. Translation: CASSQYYEQYF. V and J are TRBV14 and TRBJ2-7; the D is unclear. The CDR3 consists of 11 residues. Trimming removed 2 bases at V and 3 bases at J, with 2 bases between. The germline CDR1 and CDR2 sequences are SGHDN and FVKESK.

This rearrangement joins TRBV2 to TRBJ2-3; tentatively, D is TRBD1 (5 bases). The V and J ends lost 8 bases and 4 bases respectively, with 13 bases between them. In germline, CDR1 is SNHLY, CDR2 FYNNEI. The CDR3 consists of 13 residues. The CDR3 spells CASGQGRADTQYF. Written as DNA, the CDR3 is TGTGCCAGCGGGCAGGGTAGGGCAGATACGCAGTATTTT.

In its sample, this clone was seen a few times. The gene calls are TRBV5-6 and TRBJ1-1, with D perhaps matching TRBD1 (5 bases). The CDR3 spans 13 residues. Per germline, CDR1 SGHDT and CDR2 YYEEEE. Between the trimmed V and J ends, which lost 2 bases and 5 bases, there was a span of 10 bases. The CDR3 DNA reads TGTGCCAGCAGCTTCCAGGGTCCAACTGAAGCTTTCTTT. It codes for CASSFQGPTEAFF.